This record concerns one T cell receptor (beta chain) sequence. Germline assignment: CDR1 MNHNS and CDR2 SASEGT. The CDR3 runs to 18 residues. With V trimmed by 3 bases and J by 2 bases, 11 bases remained unmatched. The record originates from a study of T cell clones after liver transplantation. Overall study: Samples came from ITN030ST, which attempted immunosuppression withdrawal within 2 years of liver transplantation. Tolerance: complete withdrawal held at least one year, liver enzymes staying within twice normal.

Measured with immunoSEQ multiplex PCR; TCRdb has only the in-frame clones, and not every one. This sample has roughly 100,000 clones, with 82% found just once. The source was CD4+ T cells from blood, collected before liver transplant. This TCR was recovered from a human donor who received a liver transplant. This rearrangement joins TRBV6-1 to TRBJ2-2, with TRBD1 matching over 8 bases. The CDR3 nucleotides are TGTGCCAGCAGTGAGGTGAAACCCGGGACAGGCAACACCGGGGAGCTGTTTTTT. Amino acids: CASSEVKPGTGNTGELFF.